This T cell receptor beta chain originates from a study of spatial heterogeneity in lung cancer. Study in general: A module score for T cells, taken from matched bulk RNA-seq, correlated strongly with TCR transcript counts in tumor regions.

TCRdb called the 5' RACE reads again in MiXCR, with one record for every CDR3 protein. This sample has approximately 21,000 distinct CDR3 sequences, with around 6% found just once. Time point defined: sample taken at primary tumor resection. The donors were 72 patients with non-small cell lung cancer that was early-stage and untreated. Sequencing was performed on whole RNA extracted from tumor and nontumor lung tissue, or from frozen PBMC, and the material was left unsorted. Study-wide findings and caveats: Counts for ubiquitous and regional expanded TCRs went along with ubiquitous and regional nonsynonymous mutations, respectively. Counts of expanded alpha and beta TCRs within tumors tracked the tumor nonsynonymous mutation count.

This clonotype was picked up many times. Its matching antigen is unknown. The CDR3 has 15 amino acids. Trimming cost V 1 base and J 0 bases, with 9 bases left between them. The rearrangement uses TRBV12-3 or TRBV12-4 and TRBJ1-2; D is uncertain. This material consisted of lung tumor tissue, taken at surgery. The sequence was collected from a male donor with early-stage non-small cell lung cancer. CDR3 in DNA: TGTGCCAGCAGTTTAGATGCGAGGACTAACTATGGCTACACCTTC. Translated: CASSLDARTNYGYTF.